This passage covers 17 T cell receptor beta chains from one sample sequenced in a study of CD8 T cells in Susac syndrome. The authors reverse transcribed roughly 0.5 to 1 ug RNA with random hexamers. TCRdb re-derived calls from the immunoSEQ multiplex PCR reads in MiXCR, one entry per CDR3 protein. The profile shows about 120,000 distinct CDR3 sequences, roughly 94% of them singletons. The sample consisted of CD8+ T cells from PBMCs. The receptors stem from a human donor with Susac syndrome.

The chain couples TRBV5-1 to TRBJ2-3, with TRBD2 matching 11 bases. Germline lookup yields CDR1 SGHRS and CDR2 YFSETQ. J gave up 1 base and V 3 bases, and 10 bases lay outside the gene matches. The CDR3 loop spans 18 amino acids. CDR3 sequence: CASSYYPGLADGTDTQYF. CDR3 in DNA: TGCGCCAGCAGCTATTACCCGGGACTAGCGGACGGCACAGATACGCAGTATTTT. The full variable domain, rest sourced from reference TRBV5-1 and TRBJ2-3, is KAGVTQTPRYLIKTRGQQVTLSCSPISGHRSVSWYQQTPGQGLQFLFEYFSETQRNKGNFPGRFSGRQFSNSRSEMNVSTLELGDSALYLCASSYYPGLADGTDTQYFGPGTRLTVL.

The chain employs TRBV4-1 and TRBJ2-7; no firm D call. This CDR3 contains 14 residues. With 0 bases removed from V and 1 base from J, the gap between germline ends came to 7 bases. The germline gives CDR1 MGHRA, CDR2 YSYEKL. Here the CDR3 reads CASSQDTGSYEQYF. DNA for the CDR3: TGCGCCAGCAGCCAAGATACGGGTTCCTACGAGCAGTACTTC.

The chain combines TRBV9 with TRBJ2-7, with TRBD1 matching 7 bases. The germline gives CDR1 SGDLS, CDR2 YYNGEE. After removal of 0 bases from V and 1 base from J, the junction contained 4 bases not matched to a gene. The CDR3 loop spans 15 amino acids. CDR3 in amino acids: CASSVEGTASYEQYF. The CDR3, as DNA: TGTGCCAGCAGCGTAGAAGGGACAGCTTCCTACGAGCAGTACTTC.

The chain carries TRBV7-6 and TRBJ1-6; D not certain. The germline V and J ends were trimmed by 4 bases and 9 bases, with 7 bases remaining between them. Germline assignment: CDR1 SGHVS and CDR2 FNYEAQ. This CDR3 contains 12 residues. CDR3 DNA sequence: TGTGCCAGCAGCTCGCCGGGTTCACCCCTCCACTTT. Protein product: CASSSPGSPLHF.

CDR3 sequence (DNA): TGTGCCAGCGCAACAAAACCTTTTTATGGCTACACCTTC. This gives the protein CASATKPFYGYTF. The chain uses TRBV27 and TRBJ1-2; D gene ambiguous. Germline CDR1 MNHEY, CDR2 SMNVEV (reference sequence). V was cut by 8 bases and J by 5 bases, with 15 bases left in between. The CDR3 sequence is 13 residues long.

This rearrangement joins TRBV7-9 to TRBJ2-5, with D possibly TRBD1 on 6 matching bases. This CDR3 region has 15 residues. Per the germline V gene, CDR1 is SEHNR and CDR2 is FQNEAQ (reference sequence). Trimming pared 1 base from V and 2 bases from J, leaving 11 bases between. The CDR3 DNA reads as TGTGCCAGCAGCTTAGAACAGGGTGAGCAAGAGACCCAGTACTTC. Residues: CASSLEQGEQETQYF.

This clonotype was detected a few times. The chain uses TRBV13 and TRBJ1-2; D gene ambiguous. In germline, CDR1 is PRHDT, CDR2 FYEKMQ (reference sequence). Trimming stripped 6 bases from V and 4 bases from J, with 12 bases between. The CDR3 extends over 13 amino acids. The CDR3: CASSPSGGYGYTF. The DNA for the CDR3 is TGTGCCAGCAGTCCCTCCGGAGGCTATGGCTACACCTTC.

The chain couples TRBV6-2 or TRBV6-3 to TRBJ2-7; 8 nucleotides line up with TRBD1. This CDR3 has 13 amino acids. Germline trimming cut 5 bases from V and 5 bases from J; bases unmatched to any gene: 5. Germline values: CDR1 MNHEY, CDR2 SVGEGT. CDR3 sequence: CASSRQGYHEQYF. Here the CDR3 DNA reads TGTGCCAGCAGTCGACAGGGGTACCACGAGCAGTACTTC.

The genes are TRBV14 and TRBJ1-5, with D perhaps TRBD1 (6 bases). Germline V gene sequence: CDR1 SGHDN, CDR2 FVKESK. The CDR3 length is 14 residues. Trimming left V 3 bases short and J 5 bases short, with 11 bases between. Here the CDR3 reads CASSHGQTDQPQHF. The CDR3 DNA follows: TGTGCCAGCAGCCACGGACAGACCGATCAGCCCCAGCATTTT.

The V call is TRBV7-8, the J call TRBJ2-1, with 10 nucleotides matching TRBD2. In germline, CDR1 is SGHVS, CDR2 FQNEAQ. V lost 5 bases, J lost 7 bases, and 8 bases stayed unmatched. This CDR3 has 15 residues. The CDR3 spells CASSQKRGGMNEQFF. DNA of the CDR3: TGTGCCAGCAGCCAGAAGCGGGGGGGCATGAATGAGCAGTTCTTC.

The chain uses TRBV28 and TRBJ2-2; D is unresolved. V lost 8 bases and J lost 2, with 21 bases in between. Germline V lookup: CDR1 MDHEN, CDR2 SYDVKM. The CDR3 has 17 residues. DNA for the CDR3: TGTGCCAGCCAAACCCCTAGGCTCAGCAAAAACACCGGGGAGCTGTTTTTT. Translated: CASQTPRLSKNTGELFF.

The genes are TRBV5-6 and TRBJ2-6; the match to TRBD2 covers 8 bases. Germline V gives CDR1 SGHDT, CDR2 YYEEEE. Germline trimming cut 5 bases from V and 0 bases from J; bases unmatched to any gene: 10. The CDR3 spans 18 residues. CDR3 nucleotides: TGTGCCAGCAGTCTGGGGGCGGGGGGCCACTCTGGGGCCAACGTCCTGACTTTC. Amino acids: CASSLGAGGHSGANVLTF.

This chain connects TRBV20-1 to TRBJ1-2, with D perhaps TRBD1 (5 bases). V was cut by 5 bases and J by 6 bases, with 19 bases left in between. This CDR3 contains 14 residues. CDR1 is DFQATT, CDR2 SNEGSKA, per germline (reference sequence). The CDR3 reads CSALSGTGIHGYTF. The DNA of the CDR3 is TGCAGTGCTCTCTCCGGAACAGGCATTCATGGCTACACCTTC.

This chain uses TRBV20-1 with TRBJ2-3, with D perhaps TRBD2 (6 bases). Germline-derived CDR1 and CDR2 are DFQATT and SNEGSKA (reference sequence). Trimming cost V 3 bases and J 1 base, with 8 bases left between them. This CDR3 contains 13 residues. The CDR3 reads CSARGLGTDTQYF. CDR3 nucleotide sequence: TGCAGTGCTAGGGGACTTGGCACAGATACGCAGTATTTT.

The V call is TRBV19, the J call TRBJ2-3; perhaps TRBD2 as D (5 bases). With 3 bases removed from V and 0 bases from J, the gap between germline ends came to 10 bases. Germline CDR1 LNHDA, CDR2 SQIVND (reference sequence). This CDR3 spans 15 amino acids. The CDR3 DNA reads TGTGCCAGTAGTATCGGGGTCGCTAGCACAGATACGCAGTATTTT. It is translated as CASSIGVASTDTQYF.

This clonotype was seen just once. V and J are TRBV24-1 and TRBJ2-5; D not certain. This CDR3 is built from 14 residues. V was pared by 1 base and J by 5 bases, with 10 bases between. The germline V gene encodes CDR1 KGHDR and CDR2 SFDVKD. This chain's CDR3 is CATSDFHLSETQYF. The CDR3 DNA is TGTGCCACCAGTGATTTCCACCTCAGCGAGACCCAGTACTTC.

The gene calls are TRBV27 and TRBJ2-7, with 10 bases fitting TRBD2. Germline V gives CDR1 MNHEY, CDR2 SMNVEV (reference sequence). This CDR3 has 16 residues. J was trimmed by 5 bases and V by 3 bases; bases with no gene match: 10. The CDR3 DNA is TGTGCCAGCAGTTTCGGCCCCGGGACTAGCGAGAACGAGCAGTACTTC. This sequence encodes CASSFGPGTSENEQYF.